Below, 2 T cell receptor beta chains from the same sample are listed, as sequenced in a study of CD8 T cells in Susac syndrome. Random hexamers served to reverse transcribe roughly 0.45 to 1 ug RNA. TCRdb ran MiXCR on the immunoSEQ multiplex PCR reads and lists one entry per CDR3 protein. There are around 110,000 distinct CDR3 sequences in the sample; over 90% occur only once, and less than 0.15% lies in the top ten. Material: CD4+ T cells from PBMCs. The receptors shown here come from a human donor with Susac syndrome.

This chain uses TRBV27 with TRBJ1-3, with unresolved D. The CDR3 runs 14 residues. The V end lost 7 bases, the J end lost 0 bases, and 10 bases lay between the germline ends. Germline V gene sequence: CDR1 MNHEY, CDR2 SMNVEV (reference sequence). The CDR3 nucleotides read TGTGCCAGCAAGAAAGCCTACTCTGGAAACACCATATATTTT. Encoded protein: CASKKAYSGNTIYF.

V is TRBV27 and J is TRBJ2-7; D assignment may be TRBD1 or TRBD2 (6 bases each). The germline V gene has CDR1 MNHEY and CDR2 SMNVEV (reference sequence). The CDR3 loop spans 15 amino acids. V was pared by 3 bases and J by 3 bases, with 15 bases between. The CDR3 protein is CASSFGGGQSYEQYF. In nucleotides, the CDR3 is TGTGCCAGCAGTTTCGGGGGTGGACAGAGCTACGAGCAGTACTTC.